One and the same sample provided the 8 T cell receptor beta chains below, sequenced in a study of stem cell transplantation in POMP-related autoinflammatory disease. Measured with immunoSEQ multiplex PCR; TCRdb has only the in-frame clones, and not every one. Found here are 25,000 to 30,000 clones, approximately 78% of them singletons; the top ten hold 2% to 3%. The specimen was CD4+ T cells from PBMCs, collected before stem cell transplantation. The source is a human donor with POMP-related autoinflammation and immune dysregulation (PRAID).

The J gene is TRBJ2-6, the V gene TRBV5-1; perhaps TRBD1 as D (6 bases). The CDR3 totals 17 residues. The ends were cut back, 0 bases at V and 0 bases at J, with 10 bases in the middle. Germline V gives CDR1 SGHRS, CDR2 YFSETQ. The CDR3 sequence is CASSLGQDSSGANVLTF. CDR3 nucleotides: TGCGCCAGCAGCTTGGGACAGGACTCCTCTGGGGCCAACGTCCTGACTTTC.

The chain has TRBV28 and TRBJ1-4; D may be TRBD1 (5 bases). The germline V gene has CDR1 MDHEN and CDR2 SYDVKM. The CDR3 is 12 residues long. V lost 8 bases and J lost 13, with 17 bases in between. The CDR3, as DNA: TGTGCCAGCGGGACTAGCGAGTTTAGACTGTTTTTT. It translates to CASGTSEFRLFF.

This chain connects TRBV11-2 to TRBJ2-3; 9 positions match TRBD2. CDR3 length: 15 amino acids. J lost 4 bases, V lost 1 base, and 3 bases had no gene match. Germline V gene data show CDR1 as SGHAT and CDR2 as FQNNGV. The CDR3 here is CASSLGAGGPDTQYF. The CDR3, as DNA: TGTGCCAGCAGCTTAGGTGCGGGAGGGCCAGATACGCAGTATTTT. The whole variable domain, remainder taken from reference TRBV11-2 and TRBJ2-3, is EAGVAQSPRYKIIEKRQSVAFWCNPISGHATLYWYQQILGQGPKLLIQFQNNGVVDDSQLPKDRFSAERLKGVDSTLKIQPAKLEDSAVYLCASSLGAGGPDTQYFGPGTRLTVL.

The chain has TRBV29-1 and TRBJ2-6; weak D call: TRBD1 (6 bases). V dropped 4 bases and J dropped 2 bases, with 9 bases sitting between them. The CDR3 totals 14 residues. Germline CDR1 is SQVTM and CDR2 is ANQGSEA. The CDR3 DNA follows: TGCAGCGTTGGGAAGGGGGCTGGGGCCAACGTCCTGACTTTC. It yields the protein CSVGKGAGANVLTF.

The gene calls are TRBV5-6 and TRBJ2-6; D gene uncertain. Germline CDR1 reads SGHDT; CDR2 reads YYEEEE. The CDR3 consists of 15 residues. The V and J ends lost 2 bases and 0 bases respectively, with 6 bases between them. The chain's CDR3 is CASSFGFSGANVLTF. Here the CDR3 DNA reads TGTGCCAGCAGCTTCGGTTTCTCTGGGGCCAACGTCCTGACTTTC.

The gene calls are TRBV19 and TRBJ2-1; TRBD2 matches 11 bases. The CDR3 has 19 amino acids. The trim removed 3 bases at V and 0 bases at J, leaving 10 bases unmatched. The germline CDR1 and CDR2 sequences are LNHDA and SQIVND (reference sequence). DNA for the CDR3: TGTGCCAGTAGTATCTTAGCGGGAGGGGGGTCCTACTCCTACAATGAGCAGTTCTTC. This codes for CASSILAGGGSYSYNEQFF.

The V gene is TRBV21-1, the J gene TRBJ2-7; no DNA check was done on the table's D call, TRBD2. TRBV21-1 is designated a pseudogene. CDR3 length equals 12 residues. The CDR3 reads CAIAGVSYEQYF. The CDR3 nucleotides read TGTGCCATAGCGGGAGTGTCCTACGAGCAGTACTTC.

CDR3 DNA: TGTGCCAGCAGGATAGACAACACCGGGGAGCTGTTTTTT. Its translation is CASRIDNTGELFF. This chain links TRBV6-5 with TRBJ2-2; D unclear. This CDR3 is built from 13 residues. Germline CDR1 MNHEY, CDR2 SVGAGI. Between the trimmed V and J ends, which lost 6 bases and 2 bases, there was a span of 7 bases.